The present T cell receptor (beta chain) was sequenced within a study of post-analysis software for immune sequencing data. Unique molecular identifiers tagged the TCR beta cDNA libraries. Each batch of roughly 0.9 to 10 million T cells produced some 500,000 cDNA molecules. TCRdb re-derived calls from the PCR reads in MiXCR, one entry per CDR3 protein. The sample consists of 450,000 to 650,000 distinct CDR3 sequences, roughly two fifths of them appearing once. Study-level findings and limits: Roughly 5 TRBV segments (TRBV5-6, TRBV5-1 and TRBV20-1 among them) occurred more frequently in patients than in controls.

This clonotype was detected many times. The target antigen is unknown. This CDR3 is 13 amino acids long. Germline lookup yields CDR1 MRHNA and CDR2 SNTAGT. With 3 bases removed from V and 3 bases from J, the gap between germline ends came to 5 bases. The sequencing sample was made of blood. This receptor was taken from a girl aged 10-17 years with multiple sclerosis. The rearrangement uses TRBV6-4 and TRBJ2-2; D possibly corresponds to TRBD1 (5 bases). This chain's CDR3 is CASSEGDTGELFF. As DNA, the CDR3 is TGTGCCAGCAGTGAAGGGGACACCGGGGAGCTGTTTTTT.